The 15 T cell receptor beta chains given below trace back to one sample, sequenced in a study of blood T cell repertoires in COVID-19. Clones were read by immunoSEQ multiplex PCR, and TCRdb kept only the in-frame ones, dropping some. The sample lists some 300,000 clones; around 90% were seen once. The source material was PBMCs or T cells enriched from blood (not recorded which). These receptor sequences come from a woman between 18 and 29 years old with acute COVID-19.

V usage is TRBV29-1 and J usage is TRBJ1-2; 7 positions match TRBD1. The CDR3 consists of 13 residues. Trimming cost V 7 bases and J 3 bases; bases outside gene matches: 8. CDR1 is SQVTM and CDR2 is ANQGSEA in the germline V gene. The CDR3 loop reads CSGDRAGDYGYTF. The CDR3 DNA sequence: TGCAGCGGAGACAGGGCTGGGGACTATGGCTACACCTTC.

The chain carries TRBV18 and TRBJ1-5; TRBD1 is a possible D gene (6 bases). The V and J ends lost 6 bases and 2 bases respectively, with 20 bases between them. The CDR3 is made up of 17 amino acids. In germline, CDR1 is KGHSH, CDR2 LQKENI. The CDR3 region is CASSQGQPKLGNQPQHF. The CDR3, as DNA: TGTGCCAGCTCCCAAGGACAGCCCAAGTTGGGCAATCAGCCCCAGCATTTT. Together with reference TRBV18 and TRBJ1-5, the CDR3 gives the full variable domain: NAGVMQNPRHLVRRRGQEARLRCSPMKGHSHVYWYRQLPEEGLKFMVYLQKENIIDESGMPKERFSAEFPKEGPSILRIQQVVRGDSAAYFCASSQGQPKLGNQPQHFGDGTRLSIL.

V gene TRBV7-9 combines with J gene TRBJ1-5, with D unclear. V was shortened by 3 bases and J by 6 bases, with 6 bases between the two germline ends. CDR3 length: 12 amino acids. Germline V gene lookup returns CDR1 SEHNR and CDR2 FQNEAQ (reference sequence). CDR3 nucleotide sequence: TGTGCCAGCAGCTTCCCTAGTCAGCCCCAGCATTTT. This gives the protein CASSFPSQPQHF.

This clone has more than one count but fewer than ten. The same CDR3 is also encoded by other DNA sequences in this sample. This chain uses TRBV10-3 with TRBJ1-5; TRBD1 is a possible D gene (5 bases). This CDR3 contains 13 residues. The V and J ends lost 3 bases and 7 bases respectively, with 10 bases between them. The germline V gene has CDR1 ENHRY and CDR2 SYGVKD. Here the CDR3 reads CAISDGGGQPQHF. DNA of the CDR3: TGTGCCATCAGTGACGGGGGGGGGCAGCCCCAGCATTTT.

The chain combines TRBV4-2 with TRBJ1-6, with 9 positions matching TRBD1. Trimming removed 1 base from V and 7 bases from J; junction bases left unmatched: 8. From germline, CDR1 is LGHNA and CDR2 YNFKEQ. The CDR3 is 17 amino acids. The CDR3 DNA reads as TGTGCCAGCAGCCAAGCGCCGGGACAGGGTACCAATTCACCCCTCCACTTT. Protein sequence: CASSQAPGQGTNSPLHF.

The J gene is TRBJ1-1, the V gene TRBV19; tentative D call: TRBD1 (6 bases). CDR1 LNHDA and CDR2 SQIVND come from the germline V gene (reference sequence). The CDR3 consists of 15 residues. V gave up 6 bases and J gave up 1 base, with 15 bases separating them. Written as DNA, the CDR3 is TGTGCCAGTAGATTAAGGGGGACGAGGAACACTGAAGCTTTCTTT. This sequence encodes CASRLRGTRNTEAFF.

This chain connects TRBV7-9 to TRBJ1-1; 7 bases fit TRBD1. The CDR3 is 12 residues long. In germline, CDR1 is SEHNR, CDR2 FQNEAQ (reference sequence). Trimming at V came to 8 bases and at J to 4 bases, leaving 4 bases not matched to a gene. Here the CDR3 DNA reads TGTGCCAGCTGGGACAGAGCCACTGAAGCTTTCTTT. Amino acid sequence: CASWDRATEAFF.

This clone has a handful of counts. The V and J genes are TRBV5-4 and TRBJ1-3; 12 bases map to TRBD1. The junction had 4 bases not matched to a gene; V was cut back by 2 bases and J by 4 bases. The CDR3 is 16 residues long. Germline V CDR1 and CDR2: SGHNT, YYREEE (reference sequence). The CDR3 loop reads CASSLGTGGDGNTIYF. The CDR3, as DNA: TGTGCCAGCAGCTTAGGGACAGGGGGCGACGGAAACACCATATATTTT.

The J gene is TRBJ2-7, the V gene TRBV29-1; D remains unclear. The V gene lost 0 bases and the J gene lost 10 bases, with 10 bases spanning the gap. There are 11 residues in the CDR3. CDR1 is SQVTM and CDR2 is ANQGSEA in the germline V gene. The CDR3 sequence: CSVEDQARQYF. The CDR3 coding sequence is TGCAGCGTTGAAGATCAGGCGCGTCAGTACTTC.

There are a few counts of this clone. The rearrangement links TRBV19 to TRBJ2-7; 10 positions agree with TRBD2. Germline-derived CDR1 and CDR2 are LNHDA and SQIVND (reference sequence). V was clipped by 5 bases and J by 3 bases; unmatched bases: 7. The CDR3 runs to 15 residues. The CDR3 here is CASSLRTSGNYEQYF. The CDR3 DNA reads as TGTGCCAGTAGTCTCCGGACTAGCGGAAACTACGAGCAGTACTTC.

About this clone itself: The sample holds other DNA sequences that translate to the same CDR3. The chain recombines TRBV19 with TRBJ1-5; D is perhaps TRBD1 (6 bases). Germline V gives CDR1 LNHDA, CDR2 SQIVND (reference sequence). There are 13 residues in the CDR3. Trimming pared 5 bases from V and 2 bases from J, leaving 7 bases between. CDR3: CASSRQGNQPQHF. CDR3 nucleotides: TGTGCCAGTAGTCGACAGGGCAATCAGCCCCAGCATTTT.

V gene TRBV5-1 combines with J gene TRBJ1-5; 8 nucleotides agree with TRBD1. J gave up 7 bases and V 5 bases, and 11 bases lay outside the gene matches. CDR3 length: 15 amino acids. CDR1 and CDR2 (germline): SGHRS, YFSETQ. DNA for the CDR3: TGCGCCAGCAGGTTAACAGGGGGTTCGGAACAGCCCCAGCATTTT. Protein sequence: CASRLTGGSEQPQHF.

J is TRBJ2-5 and V is TRBV2; a weak D match, TRBD2 (6 bases). This CDR3 contains 13 residues. From germline, CDR1 is SNHLY and CDR2 FYNNEI. Trimming stripped 8 bases from V and 3 bases from J, with 13 bases between. CDR3 sequence reads: CASGRDQEETQYF. The DNA of the CDR3 is TGTGCCAGCGGGCGGGATCAGGAAGAGACCCAGTACTTC.

The chain carries TRBV19 and TRBJ1-2, with D possibly TRBD1 on 6 matching bases. Germline-derived CDR1 and CDR2 are LNHDA and SQIVND (reference sequence). This CDR3 contains 16 residues. V lost 3 bases and J 0 bases, leaving 14 bases between the germline ends. In nucleotides, the CDR3 is TGTGCCAGTAGTATTCGGTTTGACAGGACTAACTATGGCTACACCTTC. Protein product: CASSIRFDRTNYGYTF.

The rearrangement links TRBV4-1 to TRBJ2-5; no definite D call. Germline values: CDR1 MGHRA, CDR2 YSYEKL. Deletions cut 0 bases from V and 1 base from J, with 9 bases between. The CDR3 is made up of 15 amino acids. Written as DNA, the CDR3 is TGCGCCAGCAGCCAAGATGGCCGCAGCCAAGAGACCCAGTACTTC. Encoded protein: CASSQDGRSQETQYF.